This TCR beta chain derives from a study of blood T cell repertoires in COVID-19. Looking at the study overall: Acute and convalescent COVID-19 specimens originated in the United States, Italy and Spain. The analysed material was cDNA or gDNA that came from T cells, B-cell-depleted T cells, or PBMCs.

V dropped 1 base and J dropped 6; count of bases not matched to a gene: 5. Germline V gives CDR1 MGHRA, CDR2 YSYEKL. The CDR3 has 16 residues. This clone has only a few counts. As processed by the authors: The authors estimated nucleated cell counts from reference gene primer amplification. Method: immunoSEQ multiplex PCR; TCRdb's copy keeps in-frame clones and lacks some. The D gene and trimming were derived from the DNA, and the V and J assignments and clone size from that table. Of about 140,000 clones listed, about 80% were seen once; the top ten hold more than 3.5%. The chain uses TRBV4-1 and TRBJ2-4; 11 bases line up with TRBD1. The sequencing sample was made of peripheral blood. The source of this sequence is a woman aged 60 to 75 with acute or convalescent COVID-19. The CDR3 bases are TGCGCCAGCAGCCAAGCGGACAGGGGGCTAGGAAACATTCAGTACTTC. This translates into CASSQADRGLGNIQYF.